The clone carrying this T cell receptor (beta chain) was seen more than once but under ten times. Its antigen is not identified. MiXCR, run by TCRdb on the 5' RACE reads, gives a single entry per CDR3 protein. The repertoire holds just over 450,000 distinct CDR3 sequences, more than 13% seen once, with approximately 0.52% in the top ten. Trimming removed 0 bases at V and 1 base at J, with 7 bases between. This CDR3 has 14 residues. Germline values: CDR1 DFQATT, CDR2 SNEGSKA (reference sequence). The data were obtained in a study of identical twins. Study observations and caveats: Twin pairs' shared out-of-frame alpha sequences were enriched in low generation probability. Cord blood's abundant beta clonotypes had fewer insertions, unlike memory repertoires. Among beta out-of-frame sequences, excess sharing between twins appeared weaker. Models underestimated out-of-frame TCR alpha sharing in monozygotic twins.

The data were also submitted as part of a second study, on yellow fever vaccine responses in identical twins.

The chain recombines TRBV20-1 with TRBJ2-4; no definite D call. The TCR comes from a woman between 18 and 29 years old in good health. The sample was CD4+ T cells sorted from blood. The chain's CDR3 is CSARDPGAKNIQYF. DNA for the CDR3: TGCAGTGCTAGAGATCCGGGTGCCAAAAACATTCAGTACTTC.